These T cell receptor beta chains were read from a single sample in a study of blood T cell repertoires in COVID-19. Produced via immunoSEQ multiplex PCR; TCRdb's table is partial and in-frame only. Of approximately 230,000 clones listed, approximately 90% were seen once; the top ten hold around 4%. Sequencing input: PBMCs or T cells enriched from blood (not recorded which). The receptor set was obtained from a woman aged 25 to 39 who had recovered from COVID-19. CDR3s include the opening cysteine and the closing phenylalanine or tryptophan.

j_gene | v_gene | CDR3aa
TRBJ2-3 | TRBV7-9 | CASSLGSYDSRTDTQYF
TRBJ2-7 | TRBV28 | CASSSPGQAYEQYF
TRBJ2-1 | TRBV6-6 | CASSYSASGFGEQFF
TRBJ1-6 | TRBV9 | CASIQNSPLHF
TRBJ1-5 | TRBV28 | CASSLIQGSQPQHF
TRBJ2-7 | TRBV7-3 | CASSLTGDYEQYF
TRBJ1-2 | TRBV19 | CASSIDRDSYYGYTF
TRBJ2-7 | TRBV30 | CAWKKRGGFYEQYF
TRBJ1-4 | TRBV10-3 | CATRGGLNEKLFF
TRBJ2-7 | TRBV27 | CASSLKFSSYEQYF
TRBJ1-5 | TRBV11-2 | CASSLQGGSNQPQHF
TRBJ2-7 | TRBV28 | CASSWGGRAIYEQYF
TRBJ2-2 | TRBV28 | CASSTHRVLGELFF
TRBJ2-5 | TRBV28 | CASSLGAQETQYF
TRBJ1-1 | TRBV3-1/TRBV3-2 | CASSQDRVTNTEAFF
TRBJ2-7 | TRBV5-1 | CASSLFWGQGRNEQYF
TRBJ1-5 | TRBV2 | CAWRGLGNQPQHF
TRBJ2-1 | TRBV29-1 | CSVGAGGPYNEQFF
TRBJ1-1 | TRBV7-6 | CASSLTPGGNTEAFF
TRBJ1-2 | TRBV7-2 | CASSIQGDLGGYTF
TRBJ1-1 | TRBV5-3 | CARSPKNSPTGRNTEAFF
TRBJ2-1 | TRBV29-1 | CSVDDREWPYNEQFF
TRBJ1-4 | TRBV7-9 | CASSGMSQGMWTNEKLFF
TRBJ1-1 | TRBV7-9 | CASSYDRTYTEAFF
TRBJ1-1 | TRBV18 | CASSPIGTAADTEAFF
TRBJ2-2 | TRBV19 | CASTPTDTGELFF
TRBJ1-4 | TRBV6-2/TRBV6-3 | CASSSWTGSNEKLFF
TRBJ1-5 | TRBV4-2 | CASSQVGNSNQPQHF
TRBJ2-2 | TRBV4-3 | CASSQGLRTSTGELFF
TRBJ1-2 | TRBV27 | CASSLIGSPGGYTF
TRBJ2-1 | TRBV5-4 | CASSLDGLAGTYNEQFF
TRBJ1-4 | TRBV12-3/TRBV12-4 | CASGRNEKLFF